This TCR beta chain was captured in a study of blood T cell repertoires in COVID-19. The wider study: The samples span acute and convalescent COVID-19 from the United States, Italy and Spain. PBMCs, B-cell-depleted T cells, or T cells were the source of the cDNA or gDNA that made up the material.

CDR1 KGHDR and CDR2 SFDVKD come from the germline V gene. Trimming at V came to 4 bases and at J to 4 bases, leaving 9 bases not matched to a gene. This CDR3 is built from 16 residues. Using immunoSEQ multiplex PCR, the repertoire was profiled, and TCRdb retains in-frame clones only, with some absent. Seen here are around 56,000 clones, 75% to 85% observed once, and the top ten hold roughly 6.7%. Source material: peripheral blood. The rearrangement uses TRBV24-1 and TRBJ1-3; 7 bases match TRBD1. This TCR came from a man in his sixties with acute or convalescent COVID-19. The CDR3 spells CATSDDRAQGGNTIYF. The CDR3 DNA reads as TGTGCCACCAGTGACGACAGGGCCCAAGGGGGAAACACCATATATTTT.